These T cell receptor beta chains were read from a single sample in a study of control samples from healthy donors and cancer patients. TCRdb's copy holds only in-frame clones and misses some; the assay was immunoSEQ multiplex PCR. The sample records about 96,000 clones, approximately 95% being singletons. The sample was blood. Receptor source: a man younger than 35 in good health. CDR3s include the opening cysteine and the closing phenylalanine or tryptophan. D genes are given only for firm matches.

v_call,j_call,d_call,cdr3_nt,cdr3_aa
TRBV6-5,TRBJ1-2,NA,TGTGCCAGCAGTTACGAGGGCCACTATGGCTACACCTTC,CASSYEGHYGYTF
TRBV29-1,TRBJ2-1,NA,TGCAGCGTCCGCCACAATGAGCAGTTCTTC,CSVRHNEQFF
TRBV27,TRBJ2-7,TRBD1,TGTGCCAGCAGTTTAAGGACAGGGGGGCGGAGGGAGCAGTACTTC,CASSLRTGGRREQYF
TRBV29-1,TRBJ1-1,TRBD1,TGCAGCGTTGAGCGGGACAGGGAGGGAGCTGAAGCTTTCTTT,CSVERDREGAEAFF
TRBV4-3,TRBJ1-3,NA,TGCGCCAGCAGCCAACGCCCGGACAGCTCTGGAAACACCATATATTTT,CASSQRPDSSGNTIYF
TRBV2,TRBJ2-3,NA,TGTGCCAGCAGGGAGACAGGATTTTCCCCACGGGATACGCAGTATTTT,CASRETGFSPRDTQYF
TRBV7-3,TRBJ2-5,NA,TGTGCCAGCAGCTTAAACACTGGGGAGACCCAGTACTTC,CASSLNTGETQYF
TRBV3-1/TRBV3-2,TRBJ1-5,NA,TGTGCCAGCAGCCAAGCTGGGCAAAGCAATCAGCCCCAGCATTTT,CASSQAGQSNQPQHF
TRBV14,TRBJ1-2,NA,TGTGCCAGCAGCCAGCACAGATACTATGGCTACACCTTC,CASSQHRYYGYTF
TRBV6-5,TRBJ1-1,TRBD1,TGTGCCAGCAGCCTACAGGGGGCGGCTGAAGCTTTCTTT,CASSLQGAAEAFF
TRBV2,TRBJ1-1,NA,TGTGCCAGCAGCAGTCCAGAGGGGCGGGTGAACACTGAAGCTTTCTTT,CASSSPEGRVNTEAFF
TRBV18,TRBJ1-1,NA,TGTGCCAGCTCTTCCCCCACTGAAGCTTTCTTT,CASSSPTEAFF